The 5 T cell receptor beta chains in this list originate from one sample, sequenced in a study of T-cell memory formation after mild COVID-19. TCRdb used MiXCR to reprocess the 5' RACE reads, holding one entry per CDR3 protein. The sample lists roughly 250,000 distinct CDR3 sequences, 16% occurring once. Sequencing used PBMCs or a T cell subset sorted from them (not recorded which). The receptors here all came from a man aged 18-30 years who had mild COVID-19 (a few samples of this study predate the infection). Cell type and time point are not known.

This clonotype was detected a few times. Written as DNA, the CDR3 is TGTGCCAGCAGTTTAGTCCTAGCGGGAGGGCTGTGGGTGTACAATGAGCAGTTCTTC. Residues: CASSLVLAGGLWVYNEQFF. The V and J genes are TRBV12-3 or TRBV12-4 and TRBJ2-1, with TRBD2 identical over 12 bases. This CDR3 contains 19 residues. The trim removed 1 base at V and 4 bases at J, leaving 11 bases unmatched.

J is TRBJ1-6 and V is TRBV15, with 8 bases fitting TRBD1. CDR3 length: 15 amino acids. J gave up 6 bases and V 3 bases, and 4 bases lay outside the gene matches. Per germline, CDR1 LNHNV and CDR2 YYDKDF (reference sequence). The CDR3 bases are TGTGCCACCAGCAGGCAGGGGGCGTCTAATTCACCCCTCCACTTT. This translates into CATSRQGASNSPLHF.

The gene calls are TRBV28 and TRBJ1-5; D gene ambiguous. CDR1 and CDR2 (germline): MDHEN, SYDVKM. The CDR3 has 12 amino acids. The ends were cut back, 7 bases at V and 3 bases at J, with 7 bases in the middle. Here the CDR3 reads CASKGNNQPQHF. The CDR3, as DNA: TGTGCCAGCAAGGGAAACAATCAGCCCCAGCATTTT.

The sample holds a few counts of this clonotype. The chain couples TRBV12-3 or TRBV12-4 to TRBJ1-2; 7 bases are a match to TRBD1. This CDR3 has 15 amino acids. With 6 bases clipped from V and 3 bases from J, the junction kept 10 bases outside the gene matches. The CDR3 loop is CASSPNQQGYYGYTF. The CDR3 DNA follows: TGTGCCAGCAGCCCCAATCAACAGGGGTACTATGGCTACACCTTC.

There are many counts of this clonotype. The chain joins TRBV6-5 to TRBJ2-7, with no clear D. Trimming cost V 3 bases and J 6 bases, with 12 bases left between them. The CDR3 has 13 amino acids. CDR1 is MNHEY, CDR2 SVGAGI, per germline. In DNA form, the CDR3 reads TGTGCCAGCAGTTATGGGTCCGTTTTCGAGCAGTACTTC. Protein: CASSYGSVFEQYF.